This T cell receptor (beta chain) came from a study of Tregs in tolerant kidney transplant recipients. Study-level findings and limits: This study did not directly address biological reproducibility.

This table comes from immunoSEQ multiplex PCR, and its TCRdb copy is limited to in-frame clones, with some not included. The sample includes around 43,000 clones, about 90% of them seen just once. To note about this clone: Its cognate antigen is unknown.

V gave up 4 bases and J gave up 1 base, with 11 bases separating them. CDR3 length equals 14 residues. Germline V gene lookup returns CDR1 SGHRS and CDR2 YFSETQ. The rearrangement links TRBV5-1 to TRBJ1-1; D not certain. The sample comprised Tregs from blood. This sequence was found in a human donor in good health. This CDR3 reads CASSTPGANTEAFF. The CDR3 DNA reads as TGCGCCAGCAGCACCCCGGGAGCGAACACTGAAGCTTTCTTT. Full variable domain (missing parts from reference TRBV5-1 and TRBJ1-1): KAGVTQTPRYLIKTRGQQVTLSCSPISGHRSVSWYQQTPGQGLQFLFEYFSETQRNKGNFPGRFSGRQFSNSRSEMNVSTLELGDSALYLCASSTPGANTEAFFGQGTRLTVV.